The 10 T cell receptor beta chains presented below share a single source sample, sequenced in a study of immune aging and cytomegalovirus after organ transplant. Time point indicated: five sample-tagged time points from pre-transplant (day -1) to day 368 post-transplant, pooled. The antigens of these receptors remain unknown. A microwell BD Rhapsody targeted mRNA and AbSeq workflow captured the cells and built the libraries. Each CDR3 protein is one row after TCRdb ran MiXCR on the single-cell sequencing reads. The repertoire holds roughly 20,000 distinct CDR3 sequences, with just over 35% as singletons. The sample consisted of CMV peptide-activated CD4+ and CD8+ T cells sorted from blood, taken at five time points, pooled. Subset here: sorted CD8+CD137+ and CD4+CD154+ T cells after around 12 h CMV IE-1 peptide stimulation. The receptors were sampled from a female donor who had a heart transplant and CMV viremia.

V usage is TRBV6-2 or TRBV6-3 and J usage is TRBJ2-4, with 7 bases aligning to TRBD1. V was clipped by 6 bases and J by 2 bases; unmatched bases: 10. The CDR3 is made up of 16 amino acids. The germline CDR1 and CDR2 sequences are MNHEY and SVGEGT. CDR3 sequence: CASSRNSGGTKNIQYF. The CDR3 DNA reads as TGTGCCAGCAGCCGAAACTCAGGGGGTACCAAAAACATTCAGTACTTC.

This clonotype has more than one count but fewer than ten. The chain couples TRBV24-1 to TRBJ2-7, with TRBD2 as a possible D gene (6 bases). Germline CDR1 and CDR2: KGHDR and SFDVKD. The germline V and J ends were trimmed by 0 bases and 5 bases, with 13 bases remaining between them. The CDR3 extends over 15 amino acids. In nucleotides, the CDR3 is TGTGCCACCAGTGATTTGCGGGGGAGAGAGGACGAGCAGTACTTC. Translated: CATSDLRGREDEQYF.

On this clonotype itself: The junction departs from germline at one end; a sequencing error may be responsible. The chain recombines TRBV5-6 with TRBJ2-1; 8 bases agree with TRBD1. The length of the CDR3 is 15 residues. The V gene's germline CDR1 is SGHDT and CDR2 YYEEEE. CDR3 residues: CASSLGQGGGDELFF. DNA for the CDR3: TGTGCCAGCAGCTTAGGACAGGGAGGAGGCGATGAGCTGTTCTTC.

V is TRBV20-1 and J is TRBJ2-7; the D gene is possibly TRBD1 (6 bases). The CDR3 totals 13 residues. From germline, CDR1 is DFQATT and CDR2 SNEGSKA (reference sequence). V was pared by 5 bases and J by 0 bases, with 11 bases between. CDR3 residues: CSAPGQNSYEQYF. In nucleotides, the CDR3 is TGCAGTGCTCCCGGACAGAACTCCTACGAGCAGTACTTC.

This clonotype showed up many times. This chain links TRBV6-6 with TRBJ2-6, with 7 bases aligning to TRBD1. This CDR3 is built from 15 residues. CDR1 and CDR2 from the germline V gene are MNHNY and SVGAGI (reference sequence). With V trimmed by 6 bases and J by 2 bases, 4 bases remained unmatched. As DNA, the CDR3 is TGTGCCAGCAGAGAACAGGGGACTGGGGCCAACGTCCTGACTTTC. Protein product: CASREQGTGANVLTF.

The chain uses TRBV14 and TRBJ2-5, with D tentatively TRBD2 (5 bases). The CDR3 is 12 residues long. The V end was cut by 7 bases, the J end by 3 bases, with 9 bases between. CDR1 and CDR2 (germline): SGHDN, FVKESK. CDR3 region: CASNGVEETQYF. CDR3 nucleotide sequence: TGTGCCAGCAACGGGGTAGAAGAGACCCAGTACTTC. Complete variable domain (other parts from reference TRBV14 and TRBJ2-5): EAGVTQFPSHSVIEKGQTVTLRCDPISGHDNLYWYRRVMGKEIKFLLHFVKESKQDESGMPNNRFLAERTGGTYSTLKVQPAELEDSGVYFCASNGVEETQYFGPGTRLLVL.

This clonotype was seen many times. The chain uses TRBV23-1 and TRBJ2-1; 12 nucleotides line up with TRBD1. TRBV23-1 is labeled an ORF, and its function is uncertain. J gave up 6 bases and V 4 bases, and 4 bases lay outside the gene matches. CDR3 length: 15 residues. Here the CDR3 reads CASSPPGQGANEQFF. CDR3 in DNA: TGCGCCAGCAGTCCGCCGGGACAGGGGGCCAATGAGCAGTTCTTC.

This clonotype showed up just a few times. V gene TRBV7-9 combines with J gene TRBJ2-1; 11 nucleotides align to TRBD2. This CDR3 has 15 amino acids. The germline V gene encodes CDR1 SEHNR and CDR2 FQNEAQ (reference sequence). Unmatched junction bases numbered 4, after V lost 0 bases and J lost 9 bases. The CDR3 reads CASSLASGLAGEQFF. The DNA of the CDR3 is TGTGCCAGCAGCTTAGCTTCCGGACTAGCGGGTGAGCAGTTCTTC. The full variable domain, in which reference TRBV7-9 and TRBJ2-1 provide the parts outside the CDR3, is DTGVSQNPRHKITKRGQNVTFRCDPISEHNRLYWYRQTLGQGPEFLTYFQNEAQLEKSRLLSDRFSAERPKGSFSTLEIQRTEQGDSAMYLCASSLASGLAGEQFFGPGTRLTVL.

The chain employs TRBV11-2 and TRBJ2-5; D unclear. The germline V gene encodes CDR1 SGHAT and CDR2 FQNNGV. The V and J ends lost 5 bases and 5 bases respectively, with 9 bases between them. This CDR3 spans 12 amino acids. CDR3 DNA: TGTGCCAGCAGCAACGGCTGGGAGACCCAGTACTTC. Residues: CASSNGWETQYF.

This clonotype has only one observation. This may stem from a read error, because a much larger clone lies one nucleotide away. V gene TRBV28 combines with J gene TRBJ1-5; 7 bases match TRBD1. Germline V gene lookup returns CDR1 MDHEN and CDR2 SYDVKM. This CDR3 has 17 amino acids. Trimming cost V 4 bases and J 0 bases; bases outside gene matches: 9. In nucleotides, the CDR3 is TGTGCCAGCAGTTCATCTACAGGGGACTATAGCAATCAGCCCCAGCATTTT. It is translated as CASSSSTGDYSNQPQHF.